The sequence of this T cell receptor beta chain was determined in a study of blood T cell repertoires in COVID-19. Study overall: Sources were T cells, B-cell-depleted T cells, or PBMCs; the material itself was cDNA or gDNA.

Methods used by the authors: Reference gene primer amplification gave nucleated cell count estimates. Profiled with immunoSEQ multiplex PCR; TCRdb holds only in-frame clones, not every one. That table is the source of V, J and clone size, and D and trimming were worked out from the DNA. The table lists 150,000 to 200,000 clones, 80% of them singletons. Trimming took off 3 bases at V and 1 base at J, with 7 bases between the two ends. The CDR3 length is 13 residues. Germline-derived CDR1 and CDR2 are LNHDA and SQIVND (reference sequence). The sequence came from an older man with active or convalescent COVID-19. The genes are TRBV19 and TRBJ2-7, with D maybe TRBD2 (5 bases). Sequencing was performed on peripheral blood. CDR3 sequence: CASSIGESYEQYF. The CDR3 nucleotides read TGTGCCAGTAGTATCGGGGAATCCTACGAGCAGTACTTC.